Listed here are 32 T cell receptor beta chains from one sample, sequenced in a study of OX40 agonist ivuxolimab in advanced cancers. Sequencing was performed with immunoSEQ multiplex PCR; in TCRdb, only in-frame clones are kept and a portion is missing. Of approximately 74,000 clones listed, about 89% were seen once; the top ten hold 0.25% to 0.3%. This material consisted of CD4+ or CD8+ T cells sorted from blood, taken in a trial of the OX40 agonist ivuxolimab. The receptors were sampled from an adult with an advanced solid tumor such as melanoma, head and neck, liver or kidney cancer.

As DNA, the CDR3 is TGTGCCAGTAGTTCCACAGGGGGCATGAATGGTGAGCAGTTCTTC. It encodes CASSSTGGMNGEQFF. The V gene is TRBV19, the J gene TRBJ2-1; 9 positions match TRBD1. The CDR3 has 15 amino acids. Germline V lookup: CDR1 LNHDA, CDR2 SQIVND (reference sequence). Trimming took 5 bases from V and 9 from J; bases not matched to a gene: 11.

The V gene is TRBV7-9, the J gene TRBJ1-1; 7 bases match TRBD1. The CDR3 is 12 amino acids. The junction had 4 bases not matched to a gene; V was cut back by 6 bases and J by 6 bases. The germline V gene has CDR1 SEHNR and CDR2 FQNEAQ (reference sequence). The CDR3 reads CASSYGTAEAFF. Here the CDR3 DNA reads TGTGCCAGCAGTTATGGGACAGCTGAAGCTTTCTTT.

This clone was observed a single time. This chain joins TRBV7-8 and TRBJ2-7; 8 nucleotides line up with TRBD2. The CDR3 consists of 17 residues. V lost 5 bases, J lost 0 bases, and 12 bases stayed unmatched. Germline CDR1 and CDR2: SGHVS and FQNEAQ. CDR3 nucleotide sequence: TGTGCCAGCAGCCTAGGACTAGCCGTTTATCGCTCCTACGAGCAGTACTTC. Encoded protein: CASSLGLAVYRSYEQYF.

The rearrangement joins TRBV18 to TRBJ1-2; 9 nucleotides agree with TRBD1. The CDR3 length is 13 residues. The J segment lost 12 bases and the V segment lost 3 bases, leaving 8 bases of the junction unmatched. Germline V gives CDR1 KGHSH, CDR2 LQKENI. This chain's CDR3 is CASSPRTGDGNTF. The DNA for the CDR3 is TGTGCCAGCTCACCTAGGACAGGGGATGGGAACACCTTC. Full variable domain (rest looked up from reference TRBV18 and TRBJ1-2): NAGVMQNPRHLVRRRGQEARLRCSPMKGHSHVYWYRQLPEEGLKFMVYLQKENIIDESGMPKERFSAEFPKEGPSILRIQQVVRGDSAAYFCASSPRTGDGNTFGSGTRLTVV.

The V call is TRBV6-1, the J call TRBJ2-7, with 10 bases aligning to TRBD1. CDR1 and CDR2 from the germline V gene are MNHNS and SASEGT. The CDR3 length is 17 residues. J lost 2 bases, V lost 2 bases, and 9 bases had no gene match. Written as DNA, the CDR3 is TGTGCCAGCAGTGAAAAAGGGACAGGGGCATTTACCTACGAGCAGTACTTC. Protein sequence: CASSEKGTGAFTYEQYF.

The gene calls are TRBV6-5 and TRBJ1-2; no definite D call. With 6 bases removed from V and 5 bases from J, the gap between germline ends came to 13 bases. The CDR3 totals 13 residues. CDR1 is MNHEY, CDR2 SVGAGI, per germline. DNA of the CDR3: TGTGCCAGCAGAAGTGACGGGTCATATGGCTACACCTTC. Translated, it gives CASRSDGSYGYTF.

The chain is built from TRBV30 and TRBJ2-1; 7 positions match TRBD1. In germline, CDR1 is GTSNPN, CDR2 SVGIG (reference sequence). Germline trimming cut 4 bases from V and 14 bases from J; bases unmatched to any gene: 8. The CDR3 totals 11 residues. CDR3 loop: CAWMMGDRKFF. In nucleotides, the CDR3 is TGTGCCTGGATGATGGGGGACAGAAAGTTCTTC.

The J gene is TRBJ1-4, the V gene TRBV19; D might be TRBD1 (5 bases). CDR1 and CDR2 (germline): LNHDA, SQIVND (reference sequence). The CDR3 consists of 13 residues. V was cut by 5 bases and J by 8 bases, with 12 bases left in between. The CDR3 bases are TGTGCCAGTAGTCCCCTACGGGGCGAAAAACTGTTTTTT. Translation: CASSPLRGEKLFF.

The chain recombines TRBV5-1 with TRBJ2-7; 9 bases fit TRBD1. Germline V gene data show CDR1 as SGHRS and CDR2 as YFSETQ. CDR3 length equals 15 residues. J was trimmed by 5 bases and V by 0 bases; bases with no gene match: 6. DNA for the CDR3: TGCGCCAGCAGCTTGGGGGACAGGGAAGAGAACGAGCAGTACTTC. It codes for CASSLGDREENEQYF.

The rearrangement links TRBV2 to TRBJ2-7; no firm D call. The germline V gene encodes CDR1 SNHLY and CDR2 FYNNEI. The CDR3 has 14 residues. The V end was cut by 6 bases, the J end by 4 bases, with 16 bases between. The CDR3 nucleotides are TGTGCCAGCAGGGAACCTCGGATCGTTTACGAGCAGTACTTC. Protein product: CASREPRIVYEQYF. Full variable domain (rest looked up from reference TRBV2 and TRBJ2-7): EPEVTQTPSHQVTQMGQEVILRCVPISNHLYFYWYRQILGQKVEFLVSFYNNEISEKSEIFDDQFSVERPDGSNFTLKIRSTKLEDSAMYFCASREPRIVYEQYFGPGTRLTVT.

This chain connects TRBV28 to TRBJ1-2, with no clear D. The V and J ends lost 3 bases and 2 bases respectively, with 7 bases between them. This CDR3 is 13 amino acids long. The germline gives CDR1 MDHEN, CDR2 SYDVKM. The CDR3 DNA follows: TGTGCCAGCAGTTTGCCGGTGAACTATGGCTACACCTTC. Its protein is CASSLPVNYGYTF.

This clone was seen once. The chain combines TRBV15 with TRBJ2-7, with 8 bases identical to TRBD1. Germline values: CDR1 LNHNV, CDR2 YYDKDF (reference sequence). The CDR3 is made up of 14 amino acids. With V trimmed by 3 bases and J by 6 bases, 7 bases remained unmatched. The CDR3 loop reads CATSRGQAYAEQYF. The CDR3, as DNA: TGTGCCACCAGCAGGGGACAGGCGTACGCCGAGCAGTACTTC.

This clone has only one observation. CDR3 protein: CASSLRGLAGWETQYF. CDR3 nucleotides: TGTGCCAGCAGCTTGCGGGGACTAGCGGGTTGGGAGACCCAGTACTTC. This rearrangement joins TRBV5-4 to TRBJ2-5; TRBD2 aligns across 12 bases. CDR1 is SGHNT, CDR2 YYREEE, per germline (reference sequence). V trimming: 1 base; J trimming: 5 bases; junction bases outside the gene matches: 6. The length of the CDR3 is 16 residues.

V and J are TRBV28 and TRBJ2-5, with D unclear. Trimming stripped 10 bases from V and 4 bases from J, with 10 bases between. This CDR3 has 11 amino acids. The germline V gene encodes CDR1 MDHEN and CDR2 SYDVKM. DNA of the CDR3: TGTGCCACCGGGCCAGTAGAGACCCAGTACTTC. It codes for CATGPVETQYF. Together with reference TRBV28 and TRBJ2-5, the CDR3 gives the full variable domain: DVKVTQSSRYLVKRTGEKVFLECVQDMDHENMFWYRQDPGLGLRLIYFSYDVKMKEKGDIPEGYSVSREKKERFSLILESASTNQTSMYLCATGPVETQYFGPGTRLLVL.

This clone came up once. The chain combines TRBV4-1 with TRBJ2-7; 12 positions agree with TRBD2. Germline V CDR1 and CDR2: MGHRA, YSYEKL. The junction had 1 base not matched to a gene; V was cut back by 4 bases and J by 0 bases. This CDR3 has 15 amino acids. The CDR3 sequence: CASSRTSGDSYEQYF. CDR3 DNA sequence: TGCGCCAGCAGCCGGACTAGCGGGGACTCCTACGAGCAGTACTTC.

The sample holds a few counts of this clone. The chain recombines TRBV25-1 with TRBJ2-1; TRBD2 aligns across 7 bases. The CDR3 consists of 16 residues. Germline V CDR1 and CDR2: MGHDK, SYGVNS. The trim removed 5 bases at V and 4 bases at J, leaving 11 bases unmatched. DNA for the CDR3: TGTGCCAGCAGTTTGGGCGGGAGCTTAAGGTACAATGAGCAGTTCTTC. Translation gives CASSLGGSLRYNEQFF.

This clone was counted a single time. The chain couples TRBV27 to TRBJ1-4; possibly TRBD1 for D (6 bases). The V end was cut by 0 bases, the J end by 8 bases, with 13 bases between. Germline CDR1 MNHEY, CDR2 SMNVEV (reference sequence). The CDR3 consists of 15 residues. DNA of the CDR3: TGTGCCAGCAGTTTATCGGTCAGGGGAGGCGAAAAACTGTTTTTT. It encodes CASSLSVRGGEKLFF.

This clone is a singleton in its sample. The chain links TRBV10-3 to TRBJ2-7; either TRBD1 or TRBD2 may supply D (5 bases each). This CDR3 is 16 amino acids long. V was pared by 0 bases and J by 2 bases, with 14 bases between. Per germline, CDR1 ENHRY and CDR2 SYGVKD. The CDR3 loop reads CAISESKGDRTYEQYF. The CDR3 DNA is TGTGCCATCAGTGAGTCAAAAGGGGACCGTACCTACGAGCAGTACTTC.

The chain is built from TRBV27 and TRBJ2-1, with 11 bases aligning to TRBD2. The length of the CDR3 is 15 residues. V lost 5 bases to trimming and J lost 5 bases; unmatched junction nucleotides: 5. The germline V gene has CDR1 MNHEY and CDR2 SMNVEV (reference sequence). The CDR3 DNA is TGTGCCAGCAGTCTCAGACTAGCGGGGAACAATGAGCAGTTCTTC. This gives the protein CASSLRLAGNNEQFF.

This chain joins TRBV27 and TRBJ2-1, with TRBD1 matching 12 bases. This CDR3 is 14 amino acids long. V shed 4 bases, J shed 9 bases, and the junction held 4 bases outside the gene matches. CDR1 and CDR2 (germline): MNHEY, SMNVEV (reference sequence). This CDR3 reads CASSWGQGAGEQFF. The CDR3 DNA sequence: TGTGCCAGCAGTTGGGGACAGGGGGCGGGTGAGCAGTTCTTC.

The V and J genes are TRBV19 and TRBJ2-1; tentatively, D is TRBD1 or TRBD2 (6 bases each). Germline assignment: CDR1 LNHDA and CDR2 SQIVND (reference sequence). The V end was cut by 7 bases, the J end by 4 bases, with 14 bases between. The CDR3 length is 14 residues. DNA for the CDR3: TGTGCCAGTACCACTGGGGGGCTGTACAATGAGCAGTTCTTC. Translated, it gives CASTTGGLYNEQFF.

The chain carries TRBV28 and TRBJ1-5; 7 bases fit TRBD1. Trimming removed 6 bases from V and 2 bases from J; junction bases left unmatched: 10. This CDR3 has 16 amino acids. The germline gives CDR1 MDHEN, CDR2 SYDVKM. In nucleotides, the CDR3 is TGTGCCAGCAGCGGGACAGTGGTATCGGGCAATCAGCCCCAGCATTTT. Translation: CASSGTVVSGNQPQHF.

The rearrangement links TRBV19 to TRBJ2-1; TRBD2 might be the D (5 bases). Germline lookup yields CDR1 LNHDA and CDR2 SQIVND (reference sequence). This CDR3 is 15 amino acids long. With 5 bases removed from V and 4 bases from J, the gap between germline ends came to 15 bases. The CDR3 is CASSLPGRNYNEQFF. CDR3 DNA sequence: TGTGCCAGTAGTCTCCCGGGGAGAAATTACAATGAGCAGTTCTTC.

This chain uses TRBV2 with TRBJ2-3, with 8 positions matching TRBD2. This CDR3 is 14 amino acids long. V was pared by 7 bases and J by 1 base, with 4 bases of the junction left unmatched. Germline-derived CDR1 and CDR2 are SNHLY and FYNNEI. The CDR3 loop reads CASTVTSGTDTQYF. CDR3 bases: TGTGCCAGCACGGTGACTAGCGGCACAGATACGCAGTATTTT.

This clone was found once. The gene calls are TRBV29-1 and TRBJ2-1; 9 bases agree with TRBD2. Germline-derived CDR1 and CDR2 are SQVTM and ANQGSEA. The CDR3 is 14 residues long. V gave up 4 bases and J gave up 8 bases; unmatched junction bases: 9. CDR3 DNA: TGCAGCGTTGCCGGGACTAGCAAGGGCGATGAGCAGTTCTTC. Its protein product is CSVAGTSKGDEQFF.

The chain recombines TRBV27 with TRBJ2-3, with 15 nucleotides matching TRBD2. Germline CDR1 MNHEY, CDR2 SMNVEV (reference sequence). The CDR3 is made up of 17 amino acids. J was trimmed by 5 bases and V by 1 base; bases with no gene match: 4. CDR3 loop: CASSLLGTSGRRDTQYF. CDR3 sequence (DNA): TGTGCCAGCAGTTTATTGGGGACTAGCGGGAGGAGAGATACGCAGTATTTT.

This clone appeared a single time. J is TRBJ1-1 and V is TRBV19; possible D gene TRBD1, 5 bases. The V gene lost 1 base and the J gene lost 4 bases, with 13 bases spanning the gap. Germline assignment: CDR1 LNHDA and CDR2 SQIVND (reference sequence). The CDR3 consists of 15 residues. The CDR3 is CASSIVFQGVTEAFF. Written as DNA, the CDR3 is TGTGCCAGTAGTATAGTGTTCCAGGGTGTCACTGAAGCTTTCTTT.

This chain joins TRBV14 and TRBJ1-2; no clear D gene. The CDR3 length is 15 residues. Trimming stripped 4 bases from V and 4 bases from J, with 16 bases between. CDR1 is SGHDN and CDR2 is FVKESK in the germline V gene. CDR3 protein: CASSPPPGSSYGYTF. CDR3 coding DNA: TGTGCCAGCAGCCCCCCCCCGGGATCCTCCTATGGCTACACCTTC.

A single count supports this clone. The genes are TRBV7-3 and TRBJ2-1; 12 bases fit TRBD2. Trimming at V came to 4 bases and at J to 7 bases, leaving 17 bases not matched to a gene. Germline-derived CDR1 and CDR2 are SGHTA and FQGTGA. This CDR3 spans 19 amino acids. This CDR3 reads CASSSLGTSGSGIGNEQFF. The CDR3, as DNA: TGTGCCAGCAGCTCCCTCGGGACTAGCGGGTCGGGCATTGGGAATGAGCAGTTCTTC.

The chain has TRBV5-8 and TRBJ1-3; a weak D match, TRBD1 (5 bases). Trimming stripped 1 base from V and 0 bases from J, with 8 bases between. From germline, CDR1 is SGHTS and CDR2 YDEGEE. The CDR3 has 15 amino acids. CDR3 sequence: CASSLWGSSGNTIYF. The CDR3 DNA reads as TGTGCCAGCAGCTTGTGGGGGAGCTCTGGAAACACCATATATTTT.

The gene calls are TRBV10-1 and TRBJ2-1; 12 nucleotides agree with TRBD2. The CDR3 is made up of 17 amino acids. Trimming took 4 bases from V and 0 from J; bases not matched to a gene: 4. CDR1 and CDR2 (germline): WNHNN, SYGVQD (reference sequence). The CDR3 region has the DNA TGCGCCAGCAGTGGAGGACTAGCGGGGAGCTCCTACAATGAGCAGTTCTTC. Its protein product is CASSGGLAGSSYNEQFF.

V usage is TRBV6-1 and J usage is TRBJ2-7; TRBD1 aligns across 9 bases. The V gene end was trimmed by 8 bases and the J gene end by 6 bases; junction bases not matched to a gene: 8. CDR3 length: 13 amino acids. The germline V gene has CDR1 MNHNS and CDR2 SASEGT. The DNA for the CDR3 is TGTGCCAGCGAGGACAGGGGCTATGGCGAGCAGTACTTC. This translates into CASEDRGYGEQYF.